A selection of T cell receptor beta chains follows, all from one sample in a study of cytomegalovirus exposure and HLA in healthy donors. TCRdb's copy holds only in-frame clones and misses some; the assay was immunoSEQ multiplex PCR. The table records approximately 150,000 clones, approximately 82% of them present only once. What was sequenced was PBMCs. These receptors were obtained from a woman aged 55 to 70 in good health and CMV-seropositive. CDR3s include the opening cysteine and the closing phenylalanine or tryptophan. The D gene is left open where the match is weak. Part of the rows lack a size; the others show once, few, many or a class for expanded clones.

.,TRBV19,TRBJ1-2,.,TGTGCCAGTAGGGACTGGGAATGGACCTATGGCTACACCTTC,CASRDWEWTYGYTF
.,TRBV27,TRBJ1-2,TRBD1,TGTGCCAGCAGTGGGACAGGGCAACGGGGCTACACCTTC,CASSGTGQRGYTF
.,TRBV11-2,TRBJ2-1,TRBD1,TGTGCCAGCAGCTTAGGCCTGACAGGGTATGACAATGAGCAGTTCTTC,CASSLGLTGYDNEQFF
.,TRBV4-2,TRBJ2-4,.,TGTGCCAGCAGCCCTCGCAGGGGAGACAAAAACATTCAGTACTTC,CASSPRRGDKNIQYF
.,TRBV25-1,TRBJ2-7,.,TGTGCCAGCAGTGAAGCAGGCCACTACGAGCAGTACTTC,CASSEAGHYEQYF
.,TRBV28,TRBJ1-3,TRBD1,TGTGCCAGCAGTCCTCCGACAGGGGGTAAAAACACCATATATTTT,CASSPPTGGKNTIYF
.,TRBV30,TRBJ2-1,.,TGTGCCTGGAGTCCTGAGGGGACTTCCTACAATGAGCAGTTCTTC,CAWSPEGTSYNEQFF
.,TRBV11-2,TRBJ2-2,.,TGTGCCAGCAGCCCCCCTTATCTACTCAACACCGGGGAGCTGTTTTTT,CASSPPYLLNTGELFF
.,TRBV7-2,TRBJ2-7,.,TGTGCCAGCAGCTTAGCCCCAAGAGCCTACGAGCAGTACTTC,CASSLAPRAYEQYF
.,TRBV2,TRBJ2-1,TRBD2,TGTGCCAGCAGTCTACTAGCGGGCTCCTACAATGAGCAGTTCTTC,CASSLLAGSYNEQFF
.,TRBV6-5,TRBJ1-2,.,TGTGCCAGCAATAGGGTAGCGGGCGGAGGGGATGGCTACACCTTC,CASNRVAGGGDGYTF
.,TRBV9,TRBJ2-3,TRBD1,TGTGCCAGCAGCGTACTCGAGGGGGCGGATACGCAGTATTTT,CASSVLEGADTQYF
medium-sized,TRBV6-1,TRBJ2-7,.,TGTGCCAGCAGTGAGTACAGGACGGACGAGCAGTACTTC,CASSEYRTDEQYF
.,TRBV6-5,TRBJ2-5,TRBD2,TGTGCCAGCAGTTACCCCGGAGGGCTGCGGGGGGAGACCCAGTACTTC,CASSYPGGLRGETQYF
.,TRBV4-3,TRBJ2-2,.,TGCGCCAGCAGCCAAGACTACGGATCGAGGACCGGGGAGCTGTTTTTT,CASSQDYGSRTGELFF
.,TRBV7-9,TRBJ2-3,TRBD2,TGTGCCAGCCTGGCTAGCGGGAGGGACACAGATACGCAGTATTTT,CASLASGRDTDTQYF
few,TRBV27,TRBJ2-1,.,TGTGCCAGCAGTTTGGGCAGCTACAATGAGCAGTTCTTC,CASSLGSYNEQFF
.,TRBV19,TRBJ2-7,TRBD1,TGTGCCAGTAGTACATTAGGACAGGGGTCGTTCGACGAGCAGTACTTC,CASSTLGQGSFDEQYF
.,TRBV4-1,TRBJ2-5,TRBD2,TGCGCCAGCAGCCAGTCTAGCGGCGGGACCCAGTACTTC,CASSQSSGGTQYF
.,TRBV7-9,TRBJ2-7,TRBD1,TGTGCCAGCAGCGAACGGGACAGTACTCACGAGCAGTACTTC,CASSERDSTHEQYF
.,TRBV27,TRBJ1-5,TRBD1,TGTGCCAGCAGTCGGGGACAGGGGGCGTATCAGCCCCAGCATTTT,CASSRGQGAYQPQHF
.,TRBV7-9,TRBJ1-2,.,TGTGCCAGCAGTTCGGAGGGCCCGCAGGTTGGCTACACCTTC,CASSSEGPQVGYTF
.,TRBV5-1,TRBJ2-7,.,TGCGCCAGCAGCCCTAACCCGGGGTCCGGCTACGAGCAGTACTTC,CASSPNPGSGYEQYF
.,TRBV5-1,TRBJ1-1,TRBD1,TGCGCCAGCAGCATTGACAGGGGGAAGTGGACTGAAGCTTTCTTT,CASSIDRGKWTEAFF
once,TRBV19,TRBJ2-1,.,TGTGCCAGTAGTAGGGGCGCTTCGAGCTCCTACAATGAGCAGTTCTTC,CASSRGASSSYNEQFF
.,TRBV19,TRBJ2-1,TRBD2,TGTGCCAGTAGTATGGGCGGGAGTCGGCGCTATGAGCAGTTCTTC,CASSMGGSRRYEQFF
.,TRBV7-2,TRBJ2-3,.,TGTGCCAGCAGACCTGGACAGTTTAGCACAGATACGCAGTATTTT,CASRPGQFSTDTQYF
.,TRBV5-1,TRBJ2-1,TRBD1,TGCGCCAGCACCTCGGGACAGGGGTACAATGAGCAGTTCTTC,CASTSGQGYNEQFF
.,TRBV4-2,TRBJ2-1,TRBD2,TGTGCCAGCAGCCAAGGGACTAGCGGGAGTTTATACTTGGATGAGCAGTTCTTC,CASSQGTSGSLYLDEQFF
.,TRBV27,TRBJ1-5,TRBD1,TGTGCCAGCAGTGTTACAGGGGCGAATCAGCCCCAGCATTTT,CASSVTGANQPQHF
.,TRBV30,TRBJ1-2,.,TGTGCCTGGAGTGTTGAAGGAGGCGGCTACACCTTC,CAWSVEGGGYTF